This T cell receptor beta chain was sequenced in a study of blood T cell repertoires in COVID-19. The wider study: Acute-phase and convalescent COVID-19 samples originated in the United States, Italy and Spain. T cells, B-cell-depleted T cells, or PBMCs supplied cDNA or gDNA.

The length of the CDR3 is 18 residues. CDR1 and CDR2 (germline): ENHRY, SYGVKD. To note about this clone: The junction and the germline gene differ at one end; a read error may be behind it.

Study processing details: It was from reference gene primer amplification that nucleated cell counts were estimated. The data were produced by immunoSEQ multiplex PCR, yet TCRdb's version contains in-frame clones alone and is incomplete. D and trimming come from the DNA, and the V and J calls and clone size come from that table. This table has about 30,000 clones, around 90% appearing once. The sequence was collected from a human donor in a cohort sampled during active COVID-19. The chain links TRBV10-3 to TRBJ2-3; 13 nucleotides agree with TRBD2. Source material: peripheral blood. CDR3 coding DNA: TGTGCCATCAGTCAGTCAGGGGGACTAGCGGGGACCACAGATACGCAGTATTTT. This gives the protein CAISQSGGLAGTTDTQYF.